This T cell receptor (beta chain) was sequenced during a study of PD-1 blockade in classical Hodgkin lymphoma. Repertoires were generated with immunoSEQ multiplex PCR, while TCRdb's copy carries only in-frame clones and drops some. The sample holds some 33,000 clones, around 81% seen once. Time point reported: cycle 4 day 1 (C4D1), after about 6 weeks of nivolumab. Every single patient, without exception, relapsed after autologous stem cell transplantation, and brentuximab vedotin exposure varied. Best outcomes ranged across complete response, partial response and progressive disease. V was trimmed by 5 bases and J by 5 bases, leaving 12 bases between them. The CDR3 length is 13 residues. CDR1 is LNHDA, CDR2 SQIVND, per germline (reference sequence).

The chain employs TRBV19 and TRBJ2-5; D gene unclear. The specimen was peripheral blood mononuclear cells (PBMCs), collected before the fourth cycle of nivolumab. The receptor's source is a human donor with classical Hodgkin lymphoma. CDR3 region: CASSWAGQETQYF. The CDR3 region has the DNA TGTGCCAGTAGTTGGGCAGGTCAGGAGACCCAGTACTTC.